This is a list of T cell receptor beta chains from one sample in a study of blood T cells in healthy people across ages. A single record per CDR3 protein comes from TCRdb applying MiXCR to the 5' RACE reads. The repertoire holds about 2 million distinct CDR3 sequences, with just under 50% as singletons. Sequenced input: blood. Receptors originate from a woman aged 40 to 50 in good health. Each CDR3 is given with its conserved first and last residue. A D gene is named only where the DNA matches it firmly. Rows give clone size only sometimes, using once, few, many, or a class for an expanded clone.

J: TRBJ1-5; D: NA; V: TRBV20-1; size: once; DNA: TGCAGTGCTAGAGATGTGGACAGACACAATCAGCCCCAGCATTTT; CDR3: CSARDVDRHNQPQHF
J: TRBJ1-2; D: TRBD1; V: TRBV12-3/TRBV12-4; size: NA; DNA: TGTGCCAGCACCCAGAGGGACAGGGGGCTCCACACCTTC; CDR3: CASTQRDRGLHTF
J: TRBJ1-2; D: NA; V: TRBV27; size: few; DNA: TGTGCCAGCAGTTTTTTGGGATCCCTGGAGGGCTACACCTTC; CDR3: CASSFLGSLEGYTF
J: TRBJ2-5; D: TRBD2; V: TRBV27; size: NA; DNA: TGTGCCAGCAGTTTATCCAGCGGGGGGCCTCGGGAGACCCAGTACTTC; CDR3: CASSLSSGGPRETQYF
J: TRBJ2-5; D: NA; V: TRBV21-1; size: NA; DNA: TGTGCCAGCAGCAAGCGGACAGGGAAGGAGACCCAGTACTTC; CDR3: CASSKRTGKETQYF
J: TRBJ2-7; D: TRBD1; V: TRBV6-8; size: NA; DNA: TGTGCCGAACGGATCCGGGACAGTTCCTACGAGCAGTACTTC; CDR3: CAERIRDSSYEQYF
J: TRBJ1-2; D: TRBD1; V: TRBV5-6; size: NA; DNA: TGTGCCAGCAGCCCGACGAGGACAGGCCTAACTAACTATGGCTACACCTTC; CDR3: CASSPTRTGLTNYGYTF
J: TRBJ2-5; D: TRBD2; V: TRBV7-3; size: NA; DNA: TGTGCCAGCAGCTTAACTCCAGCGGGGGGGAAAGAGACCCAGTACTTC; CDR3: CASSLTPAGGKETQYF
J: TRBJ2-3; D: TRBD1; V: TRBV10-3; size: NA; DNA: TGTGCCATCAGTGGCACCGGGACAGGGGGAGATACGCAGTATTTT; CDR3: CAISGTGTGGDTQYF
J: TRBJ2-1; D: NA; V: TRBV28; size: NA; DNA: TGTGCCAGCAGTTTAACCCCCAGCGGGTCCTACAATGAGCAGTTCTTC; CDR3: CASSLTPSGSYNEQFF
J: TRBJ1-2; D: TRBD1; V: TRBV28; size: NA; DNA: TGTGCCAGCAGTCCTCCGGGACAGGATGGCTATGGCTACACCTTC; CDR3: CASSPPGQDGYGYTF
J: TRBJ1-5; D: NA; V: TRBV20-1; size: NA; DNA: TGCAGTGCTACGGGGGACGATCAGCCCCAGCATTTT; CDR3: CSATGDDQPQHF
J: TRBJ2-3; D: TRBD1; V: TRBV29-1; size: NA; DNA: TGCAGCGCCGATCAGGGACAGGTTTTAGATACGCAGTATTTT; CDR3: CSADQGQVLDTQYF
J: TRBJ2-1; D: NA; V: TRBV7-2; size: few; DNA: TGTGCCAGCAGCTTACAGGGGGGAGGGTACAATGAGCAGTTCTTC; CDR3: CASSLQGGGYNEQFF
J: TRBJ2-1; D: NA; V: TRBV12-3/TRBV12-4; size: NA; DNA: TGTGCCAGCACCAAACTGGGGGGGCCCTACAATGAGCAGTTCTTC; CDR3: CASTKLGGPYNEQFF
J: TRBJ1-1; D: TRBD1; V: TRBV2; size: NA; DNA: TGTGCCAGCAGCGAAACTCCGGGACAGGGTGAAGCTTTCTTT; CDR3: CASSETPGQGEAFF
J: TRBJ2-5; D: NA; V: TRBV21-1; size: NA; DNA: TGTGCCAGCAGCAGACTTATTACAAGCCGCCGTGAGACCCAGTACTTC; CDR3: CASSRLITSRRETQYF
J: TRBJ2-1; D: TRBD2; V: TRBV20-1; size: few; DNA: TGCAGTGCTTGGGGACTAGCGGGGGCCTACAATGAGCAGTTCTTC; CDR3: CSAWGLAGAYNEQFF
J: TRBJ2-7; D: TRBD1; V: TRBV5-1; size: NA; DNA: TGCGCCAGCAGCTTTATTTTGACAGGGGGCAAAAGCCACGAGCAGTACTTC; CDR3: CASSFILTGGKSHEQYF
J: TRBJ2-3; D: NA; V: TRBV3-1; size: NA; DNA: TGTGCCAGCAGCCCGTACCAGCCAGATACGCAGTATTTT; CDR3: CASSPYQPDTQYF
J: TRBJ2-1; D: TRBD1; V: TRBV4-1; size: few; DNA: TGCGCCAGCAGCCTAAGAGGGGACAGGGCCTACAATGAGCAGTTCTTC; CDR3: CASSLRGDRAYNEQFF
J: TRBJ2-5; D: NA; V: TRBV28; size: NA; DNA: TGTGCCAGCAGTCTACCCCACAGGCTAGGGGAGACCCAGTACTTC; CDR3: CASSLPHRLGETQYF
J: TRBJ2-5; D: TRBD2; V: TRBV11-1; size: NA; DNA: TGTGCCAGCAGTTATTCACTAGCGGCAGAGACCCAGTACTTC; CDR3: CASSYSLAAETQYF
J: TRBJ2-5; D: TRBD2; V: TRBV27; size: NA; DNA: TGTACCATCGCCGGGAGGGCGGGAGAGACCCAGTACTTC; CDR3: CTIAGRAGETQYF
J: TRBJ1-2; D: NA; V: TRBV2; size: few; DNA: TGTGCCAGCAGTACCCAAGCCAACTATGGCTACACCTTC; CDR3: CASSTQANYGYTF
J: TRBJ1-2; D: NA; V: TRBV7-2; size: few; DNA: TGTGCCAGCAGCACCCGATCGACGGGTGATGGCTACACCTTC; CDR3: CASSTRSTGDGYTF
J: TRBJ1-2; D: TRBD1; V: TRBV25-1; size: few; DNA: TGTGCCAGCAGTGACAGGGGGATGGCCTATGGCTACACCTTC; CDR3: CASSDRGMAYGYTF
J: TRBJ2-7; D: NA; V: TRBV12-3/TRBV12-4; size: NA; DNA: TGTGCCTGCAGTTCCTATATGGGTGGGACTGACCACGAGCAGTACTTC; CDR3: CACSSYMGGTDHEQYF
J: TRBJ2-1; D: TRBD2; V: TRBV6-2/TRBV6-3; size: NA; DNA: TGTGCCAGCATCTCTAGCGGGGGGGTCCTAAACTCCTACAATGAGCAGTTCTTC; CDR3: CASISSGGVLNSYNEQFF
J: TRBJ2-4; D: TRBD2; V: TRBV20-1; size: NA; DNA: TGCAGTGCGCCCGGCTGGGGGGGGGCCAAAAACATTCAGTACTTC; CDR3: CSAPGWGGAKNIQYF
J: TRBJ2-7; D: NA; V: TRBV7-8; size: once; DNA: TGTGCCAGCAGCTTAAACAGAAACACCTACGGGCAGTACTTC; CDR3: CASSLNRNTYGQYF
J: TRBJ1-5; D: NA; V: TRBV29-1; size: NA; DNA: TGCAGCGTTGAAACTGGGGGTAGCAATCAGCCCCAGCATTTT; CDR3: CSVETGGSNQPQHF
J: TRBJ2-1; D: TRBD2; V: TRBV29-1; size: NA; DNA: TGCAGCGTCGGACTAGCGGGGGGGCGAGGAACACACAATGAGCAGTTCTTC; CDR3: CSVGLAGGRGTHNEQFF
J: TRBJ1-4; D: NA; V: TRBV5-1; size: NA; DNA: TGCGCCAGCAGCTTGGGACCTTCTAATGCAAAACTGTTTTTT; CDR3: CASSLGPSNAKLFF
J: TRBJ2-1; D: TRBD2; V: TRBV11-2; size: few; DNA: TGTGCCAGCAGCTCTAACCATCTAGCGGGGGGGAGCTCCTACAATGAGCAGTTCTTC; CDR3: CASSSNHLAGGSSYNEQFF
J: TRBJ2-6; D: NA; V: TRBV6-2/TRBV6-3; size: few; DNA: TGTGCCAGCAGTCCCAACCTCGGGGCCAACGTCCTGACTTTC; CDR3: CASSPNLGANVLTF
J: TRBJ1-6; D: NA; V: TRBV18; size: NA; DNA: TGTGCCAGCTCACCGGAGACTGCATATAATTCACCCCTCCACTTT; CDR3: CASSPETAYNSPLHF
J: TRBJ1-1; D: NA; V: TRBV6-2/TRBV6-3; size: NA; DNA: TGTGCCAGCGGTCCTGACCGACTGCTCGGGGCTTTCTTT; CDR3: CASGPDRLLGAFF
J: TRBJ2-7; D: NA; V: TRBV9; size: NA; DNA: TGTGCCAGCAGCGCCCGAGGGACATCGGTAGGCGAGCAGTACTTC; CDR3: CASSARGTSVGEQYF
J: TRBJ2-6; D: TRBD1; V: TRBV4-2; size: NA; DNA: TGTGCCAGCAGCCAGGCCCTTACAGGGGCCGGTAGCTCTGGGGCCAACGTCCTGACTTTC; CDR3: CASSQALTGAGSSGANVLTF
J: TRBJ2-3; D: NA; V: TRBV20-1; size: few; DNA: TGCAGTGCTAAAGGGCCACGCACAGATACGCAGTATTTT; CDR3: CSAKGPRTDTQYF
J: TRBJ2-3; D: TRBD2; V: TRBV4-2; size: NA; DNA: TGTGCCAGCAGCCAGAAGGGACTAGCGGGCACAGATACGCAGTATTTT; CDR3: CASSQKGLAGTDTQYF
J: TRBJ2-1; D: NA; V: TRBV20-1; size: NA; DNA: TGCAGTGCTAGGGCTCCGGGGGGCGCGGGGTACAATGAGCAGTTCTTC; CDR3: CSARAPGGAGYNEQFF
J: TRBJ1-6; D: NA; V: TRBV6-5; size: once; DNA: TGTGCCAGCAGCCAAGGCCTGGTTAGCCTTAATTCACCCCTCCACTTT; CDR3: CASSQGLVSLNSPLHF
J: TRBJ2-1; D: NA; V: TRBV5-5; size: NA; DNA: TGTGCCAGCAGCGTTACCGGGTTGGTCGGGTACAATGAGCAGTTCTTC; CDR3: CASSVTGLVGYNEQFF
J: TRBJ2-6; D: NA; V: TRBV20-1; size: NA; DNA: TGCAGTGTCAAGCCCTCTGGGGGCAACGTCCTGACTTTC; CDR3: CSVKPSGGNVLTF
J: TRBJ2-5; D: NA; V: TRBV20-1; size: many; DNA: TGCAGTGCTAGTGGGCAGGGGAACCAAGAGACCCAGTACTTC; CDR3: CSASGQGNQETQYF